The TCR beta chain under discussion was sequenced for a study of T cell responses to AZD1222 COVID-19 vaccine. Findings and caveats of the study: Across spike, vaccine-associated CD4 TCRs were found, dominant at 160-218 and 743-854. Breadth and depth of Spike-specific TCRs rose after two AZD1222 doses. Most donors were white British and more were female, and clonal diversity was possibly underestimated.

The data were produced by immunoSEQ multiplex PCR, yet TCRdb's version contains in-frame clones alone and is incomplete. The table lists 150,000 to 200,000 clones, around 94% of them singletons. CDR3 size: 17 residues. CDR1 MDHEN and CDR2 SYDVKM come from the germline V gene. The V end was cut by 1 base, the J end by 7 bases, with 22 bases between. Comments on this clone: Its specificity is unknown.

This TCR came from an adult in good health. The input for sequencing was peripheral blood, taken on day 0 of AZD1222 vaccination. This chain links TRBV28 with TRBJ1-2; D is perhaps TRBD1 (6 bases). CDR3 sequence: CASSLSGAITQVFGYTF. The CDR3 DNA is TGTGCCAGCAGTTTATCGGGGGCAATTACCCAGGTTTTTGGCTACACCTTC.